Presented here are 30 T cell receptor beta chains from one specimen sequenced in a study of T-cell memory formation after mild COVID-19 (dated by TCRdb to about 2021). The library was generated by 5' RACE. These reads were obtained on an Illumina NovaSeq 6000. The public reads were run again by TCRdb, first through fastp at Q25 and then through MiXCR, and only productive beta chains were kept. Entries are consolidated by CDR3 protein sequence, retaining the most common genes and DNA. Present in this sample are over 450,000 distinct CDR3 sequences, about 20% of which were seen just once. The top ten clonotypes cover under 15% of the sample. The sequencing input was PBMCs or a T cell subset sorted from them (not recorded which). The receptor source for this set is an adult woman who had mild COVID-19 (a few samples of this study predate the infection). The sample titles of this study are shuffled in the database, so cell type and time point are left out; the donor was told from shared clones.

This clonotype has more than one count but fewer than ten. The J gene is TRBJ2-3, the V gene TRBV5-1; the D is unclear. Germline V gene sequence: CDR1 SGHRS, CDR2 YFSETQ. Trimming removed 3 bases from V and 0 bases from J, with 14 bases in between. The CDR3 extends over 16 amino acids. Written as DNA, the CDR3 is TGCGCCAGCAGCTCGGACGGACCCCCCAGCACAGATACGCAGTATTTT. It is translated as CASSSDGPPSTDTQYF.

DNA for the CDR3: TGTGCCAGCAGTCCGATGACTGTATACGAGCAGTACTTC. Residues: CASSPMTVYEQYF. The rearrangement uses TRBV12-3 or TRBV12-4 and TRBJ2-7; the D is unclear. The CDR3 totals 13 residues. V shed 5 bases and J shed 4 bases, with 12 bases lying between them.

J is TRBJ2-3 and V is TRBV19; 13 nucleotides agree with TRBD2. The V gene's germline CDR1 is LNHDA and CDR2 SQIVND (reference sequence). This CDR3 is built from 16 residues. After removal of 3 bases from V and 4 bases from J, the junction contained 4 bases not matched to a gene. The CDR3 reads CASSIGLAGVADTQYF. CDR3 DNA sequence: TGTGCCAGTAGTATCGGACTAGCGGGAGTGGCAGATACGCAGTATTTT.

The sample holds a few counts of this clonotype. The J gene is TRBJ2-3, the V gene TRBV11-2; 7 bases map to TRBD2. The junction had 18 bases not matched to a gene; V was cut back by 0 bases and J by 6 bases. The germline V gene encodes CDR1 SGHAT and CDR2 FQNNGV. The CDR3 has 19 amino acids. The CDR3 here is CASSLDGWRGTPEADTQYF. The CDR3 DNA is TGTGCCAGCAGCTTAGATGGGTGGCGGGGGACGCCCGAGGCGGATACGCAGTATTTT.

This clonotype was counted only a few times. CDR3 amino acids: CASSNAIKTRGYTF. The CDR3 bases are TGTGCCAGCAGTAATGCTATTAAAACGAGGGGCTACACCTTC. J is TRBJ1-2 and V is TRBV12-3 or TRBV12-4; D unclear. V was pared by 5 bases and J by 8 bases, with 18 bases between. The CDR3 runs 14 residues.

This clonotype was seen only a few times. The chain links TRBV6-2 or TRBV6-3 to TRBJ2-5, with D possibly matching TRBD2 (7 bases). Trimming left V 4 bases short and J 7 bases short, with 28 bases between. Germline loops: CDR1 MNHEY, CDR2 SVGEGT. The length of the CDR3 is 18 residues. The CDR3 sequence is CASSFGGAGVYAVVTQYF. The DNA of the CDR3 is TGTGCCAGCAGTTTCGGGGGCGCGGGAGTCTACGCAGTGGTGACCCAGTACTTC.

This clonotype was detected only a few times. The CDR3 DNA is TGTGCCAGCAGTTTACCCCGACTAGCGGGGGGGCCACTGAATGAGCAGTTCTTC. Translated, it gives CASSLPRLAGGPLNEQFF. V and J are TRBV27 and TRBJ2-1; 14 positions match TRBD2. The CDR3 runs to 18 residues. Germline CDR1 MNHEY, CDR2 SMNVEV (reference sequence). V dropped 2 bases and J dropped 7; count of bases not matched to a gene: 10.

There are a few counts of this clonotype. The V gene is TRBV24-1, the J gene TRBJ2-2, with unresolved D. CDR3 length equals 12 residues. Trimming left V 6 bases short and J 6 bases short, with 7 bases between. Germline loops: CDR1 KGHDR, CDR2 SFDVKD. The CDR3 DNA reads TGTGCCACCAGTCGTCCCCCCGGGGAGCTGTTTTTT. Amino acids: CATSRPPGELFF.

This clonotype was observed a handful of times. The CDR3 DNA reads TGCGCCAGCAGCCTCCCCGGGACAGGGGGCTCCTACGAGCAGTACTTC. Amino acids: CASSLPGTGGSYEQYF. This chain connects TRBV5-1 to TRBJ2-7, with 11 bases aligning to TRBD1. Germline V lookup: CDR1 SGHRS, CDR2 YFSETQ. V gave up 4 bases and J gave up 0 bases; unmatched junction bases: 6. This CDR3 spans 16 amino acids. Looking up the rest from reference TRBV5-1 and TRBJ2-7 gives the full variable domain: KAGVTQTPRYLIKTRGQQVTLSCSPISGHRSVSWYQQTPGQGLQFLFEYFSETQRNKGNFPGRFSGRQFSNSRSEMNVSTLELGDSALYLCASSLPGTGGSYEQYFGPGTRLTVT.

The chain employs TRBV29-1 and TRBJ1-1; D remains ambiguous. Deletions cut 0 bases from V and 5 bases from J, with 13 bases between. Germline V gene lookup returns CDR1 SQVTM and CDR2 ANQGSEA. CDR3 size: 14 residues. As DNA, the CDR3 is TGCAGCGTTGAAGATGGGAAACAACGAACTGAAGCTTTCTTT. Its protein is CSVEDGKQRTEAFF.

V and J are TRBV6-5 and TRBJ2-5; D may be TRBD1 or TRBD2 (6 bases each). The CDR3 has 12 amino acids. CDR1 and CDR2 (germline): MNHEY, SVGAGI. The V end was cut by 6 bases, the J end by 7 bases, with 12 bases between. This chain's CDR3 is CASRTRGGTQYF. CDR3 coding DNA: TGTGCCAGCAGGACTAGAGGGGGGACCCAGTACTTC.

This clonotype was seen a single time. The chain employs TRBV10-2 and TRBJ2-7; D uncertain. Germline CDR1 is WSHSY and CDR2 is SAAADI. The V gene lost 0 bases and the J gene lost 2 bases, with 5 bases spanning the gap. This CDR3 contains 13 residues. CDR3 coding DNA: TGCGCCAGCAGTGAGTCAGGGACCTACGAGCAGTACTTC. Translating it yields CASSESGTYEQYF.

This clonotype was observed a handful of times. J is TRBJ2-3 and V is TRBV5-1; D not resolved. The germline CDR1 and CDR2 sequences are SGHRS and YFSETQ. The CDR3 length is 15 residues. V was clipped by 1 base and J by 1 base, with 10 bases between them. The CDR3 DNA reads as TGCGCCAGCAGCTTGCCCCCCCCTCGCACAGATACGCAGTATTTT. It yields the protein CASSLPPPRTDTQYF.

The chain recombines TRBV20-1 with TRBJ2-7; TRBD2 aligns across 7 bases. The CDR3 sequence is 13 residues long. Trimming took 6 bases from V and 0 from J; bases not matched to a gene: 5. Per germline, CDR1 DFQATT and CDR2 SNEGSKA (reference sequence). CDR3 region: CSAFSSGSYEQYF. CDR3 sequence (DNA): TGCAGTGCATTTTCTAGCGGCTCCTACGAGCAGTACTTC.

This chain links TRBV14 with TRBJ2-1; D is possibly TRBD1 (6 bases). The CDR3 sequence is 15 residues long. Trimming took 4 bases from V and 2 from J, leaving 12 bases between them. The germline V gene encodes CDR1 SGHDN and CDR2 FVKESK. In DNA form, the CDR3 reads TGTGCCAGCAGCCGGCAGGGGATCGCCTACAATGAGCAGTTCTTC. The encoded protein is CASSRQGIAYNEQFF. Full variable domain (rest looked up from reference TRBV14 and TRBJ2-1): EAGVTQFPSHSVIEKGQTVTLRCDPISGHDNLYWYRRVMGKEIKFLLHFVKESKQDESGMPNNRFLAERTGGTYSTLKVQPAELEDSGVYFCASSRQGIAYNEQFFGPGTRLTVL.

The J gene is TRBJ2-3, the V gene TRBV9, with 11 bases lining up with TRBD2. CDR3 length: 17 amino acids. Trimming at V came to 4 bases and at J to 3 bases, leaving 10 bases not matched to a gene. The germline gives CDR1 SGDLS, CDR2 YYNGEE. This CDR3 is CASSPRGTSGGTDTQYF. In DNA form, the CDR3 reads TGTGCCAGCAGCCCCCGGGGGACTAGCGGCGGTACAGATACGCAGTATTTT.

This clonotype was seen only a few times. The V and J genes are TRBV7-2 and TRBJ1-3; 7 bases agree with TRBD1. Germline V gene sequence: CDR1 SGHTA, CDR2 FQGNSA. The V gene end was trimmed by 5 bases and the J gene end by 2 bases; junction bases not matched to a gene: 3. CDR3 length: 14 amino acids. The CDR3 loop reads CASSPDRAGNTIYF. The CDR3 DNA reads as TGTGCCAGCAGCCCAGACAGGGCTGGAAACACCATATATTTT.

V gene TRBV12-3 or TRBV12-4 combines with J gene TRBJ2-4; 9 bases are a match to TRBD1. CDR3 length: 16 residues. V was clipped by 5 bases and J by 5 bases; unmatched bases: 10. The CDR3 DNA is TGTGCCAGCAGTGAGACCGGGACAGGGAATCAAAACATTCAGTACTTC. Translated: CASSETGTGNQNIQYF.

This clonotype has more than one count but fewer than ten. J is TRBJ2-7 and V is TRBV18; maybe TRBD2 (5 bases). In germline, CDR1 is KGHSH, CDR2 LQKENI. This CDR3 has 16 amino acids. V lost 5 bases, J lost 3 bases, and 20 bases lay in between. The CDR3 here is CASSVGSRGFLYEQYF. In DNA form, the CDR3 reads TGTGCCAGCTCAGTAGGGTCCCGAGGGTTTCTCTACGAGCAGTACTTC.

This clonotype was observed a handful of times. The chain links TRBV30 to TRBJ2-7; D may be TRBD1 or TRBD2 (5 bases each). Germline values: CDR1 GTSNPN, CDR2 SVGIG (reference sequence). The V gene lost 2 bases and the J gene lost 6 bases, with 11 bases spanning the gap. CDR3 length: 12 residues. The CDR3, as DNA: TGTGCCTGGAGTTGGGGTGGGGGCGAGCAGTACTTC. It yields the protein CAWSWGGGEQYF. Filled out from reference TRBV30 and TRBJ2-7, the complete variable domain reads SQTIHQWPATLVQPVGSPLSLECTVEGTSNPNLYWYRQAAGRGLQLLFYSVGIGQISSEVPQNLSASRPQDRQFILSSKKLLLSDSGFYLCAWSWGGGEQYFGPGTRLTVT.

This chain connects TRBV7-6 to TRBJ2-1; D unresolved. The V end was cut by 5 bases, the J end by 9 bases, with 11 bases between. Germline V CDR1 and CDR2: SGHVS, FNYEAQ. This CDR3 has 12 residues. The CDR3 reads CASSPPIGEQFF. DNA of the CDR3: TGTGCCAGCAGCCCCCCTATAGGTGAGCAGTTCTTC. The full variable domain, with the rest looked up from reference TRBV7-6 and TRBJ2-1, is GAGVSQSPRYKVTKRGQDVALRCDPISGHVSLYWYRQALGQGPEFLTYFNYEAQQDKSGLPNDRFSAERPEGSISTLTIQRTEQRDSAMYRCASSPPIGEQFFGPGTRLTVL.

Many counts were recorded for this clonotype. The gene calls are TRBV12-3 or TRBV12-4 and TRBJ2-1, with TRBD1 matching over 7 bases. Germline trimming cut 6 bases from V and 0 bases from J; bases unmatched to any gene: 14. The CDR3 covers 18 residues. This CDR3 is CASSPNSRGPSSYNEQFF. The CDR3 region has the DNA TGTGCCAGCAGCCCAAACTCAAGGGGGCCGAGCTCCTACAATGAGCAGTTCTTC.

There are a few counts of this clonotype. The chain links TRBV6-2 or TRBV6-3 to TRBJ2-2, with D perhaps matching TRBD1 (7 bases). The CDR3 is 16 amino acids. Germline-derived CDR1 and CDR2 are MNHEY and SVGEGT. V was cut by 7 bases and J by 3 bases, with 18 bases left in between. CDR3 amino acids: CASNNRGGRYTGELFF. The CDR3 bases are TGTGCCAGCAATAACAGGGGAGGAAGATACACCGGGGAGCTGTTTTTT.

This clonotype came up a few times. CDR3 coding DNA: TGTGCCACAGAAGAGGGGACAGGGGTTGCCGAGCAGTACTTC. This encodes CATEEGTGVAEQYF. The chain joins TRBV7-9 to TRBJ2-7; TRBD1 aligns across 10 bases. Germline CDR1 and CDR2: SEHNR and FQNEAQ (reference sequence). This CDR3 has 14 amino acids. The J segment lost 6 bases and the V segment lost 10 bases, leaving 12 bases of the junction unmatched.

The sample holds a few counts of this clonotype. The chain links TRBV27 to TRBJ2-7; D is possibly TRBD1 (5 bases). V lost 4 bases and J lost 2, with 15 bases in between. The length of the CDR3 is 15 residues. Germline CDR1 reads MNHEY; CDR2 reads SMNVEV (reference sequence). The chain's CDR3 is CASSSKGFPTYEQYF. In nucleotides, the CDR3 is TGTGCCAGCAGTTCCAAGGGGTTTCCTACCTACGAGCAGTACTTC.

The V and J genes are TRBV7-2 and TRBJ2-7, with D maybe TRBD2 (6 bases). Germline V CDR1 and CDR2: SGHTA, FQGNSA. V lost 4 bases and J 6 bases, leaving 19 bases between the germline ends. This CDR3 region has 15 residues. CDR3 DNA sequence: TGTGCCAGCAGCTCCATGGACTATCCCGGGGTCGAGCAGTACTTC. Amino acids: CASSSMDYPGVEQYF.

There are a few counts of this clonotype. The V gene is TRBV11-3, the J gene TRBJ2-1; 9 bases are a match to TRBD2. The CDR3 loop spans 15 amino acids. V dropped 1 base and J dropped 8; count of bases not matched to a gene: 6. Per germline, CDR1 SGHNT and CDR2 YENEEA. The CDR3 spells CASSLAVAGADEQFF. As DNA, the CDR3 is TGTGCCAGCAGCTTAGCGGTAGCGGGAGCTGATGAGCAGTTCTTC. The complete variable domain, with remaining parts taken from reference TRBV11-3 and TRBJ2-1, reads EAGVVQSPRYKIIEKKQPVAFWCNPISGHNTLYWYLQNLGQGPELLIRYENEEAVDDSQLPKDRFSAERLKGVDSTLKIQPAELGDSAVYLCASSLAVAGADEQFFGPGTRLTVL.

In this sample, this clonotype turned up a few times. The chain carries TRBV23-1 and TRBJ2-5, with 9 nucleotides matching TRBD1. TRBV23-1 is placed among ORFs of uncertain function. CDR3 length: 15 residues. The V and J ends lost 4 bases and 5 bases, in that order; junction bases with no gene match: 8. The CDR3 DNA is TGCGCCAGCAGTCTTAGGAGGACAGGGGACGAGACCCAGTACTTC. Its protein product is CASSLRRTGDETQYF.

The gene calls are TRBV19 and TRBJ1-5; 11 nucleotides line up with TRBD1. V dropped 6 bases and J dropped 6; count of bases not matched to a gene: 7. The CDR3 sequence is 15 residues long. Germline-derived CDR1 and CDR2 are LNHDA and SQIVND (reference sequence). This CDR3 is CASRPRTGGIQPQHF. The DNA for the CDR3 is TGTGCCAGTAGGCCTCGGACAGGGGGCATTCAGCCCCAGCATTTT.

V gene TRBV29-1 combines with J gene TRBJ1-6; 9 nucleotides agree with TRBD1. Germline V gene data show CDR1 as SQVTM and CDR2 as ANQGSEA. The J segment lost 11 bases and the V segment lost 4 bases, leaving 6 bases of the junction unmatched. The CDR3 sequence is 13 residues long. Written as DNA, the CDR3 is TGCAGCGTTGGGGGGACAGGGCTAGCACCCCTCCACTTT. Its translation: CSVGGTGLAPLHF.